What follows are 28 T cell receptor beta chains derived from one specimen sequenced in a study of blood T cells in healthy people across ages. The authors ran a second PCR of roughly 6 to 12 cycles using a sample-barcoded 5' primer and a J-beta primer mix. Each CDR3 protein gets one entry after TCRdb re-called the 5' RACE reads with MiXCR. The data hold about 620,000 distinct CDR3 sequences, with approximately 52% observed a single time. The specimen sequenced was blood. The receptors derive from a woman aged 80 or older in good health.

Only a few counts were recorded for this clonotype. CDR3 DNA sequence: TGTGCCAGCAGACCCCTAGCGGGGGAGGTAGATACGCAGTATTTT. This gives the protein CASRPLAGEVDTQYF. This chain links TRBV7-2 with TRBJ2-3; TRBD2 matches at 10 bases. Germline trimming cut 6 bases from V and 5 bases from J; bases unmatched to any gene: 8. The CDR3 has 15 amino acids. Germline V CDR1 and CDR2: SGHTA, FQGNSA.

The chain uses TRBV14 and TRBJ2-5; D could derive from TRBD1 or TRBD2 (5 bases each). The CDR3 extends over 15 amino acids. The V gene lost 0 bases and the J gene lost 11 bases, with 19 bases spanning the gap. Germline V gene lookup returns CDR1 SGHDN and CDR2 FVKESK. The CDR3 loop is CASSQDWDLYNEQYF. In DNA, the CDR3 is TGTGCCAGCAGCCAAGACTGGGACCTCTACAATGAGCAGTACTTC.

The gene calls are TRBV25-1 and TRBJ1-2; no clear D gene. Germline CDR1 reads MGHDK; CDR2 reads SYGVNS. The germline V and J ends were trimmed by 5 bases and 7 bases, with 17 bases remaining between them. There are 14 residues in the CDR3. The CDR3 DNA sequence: TGTGCCAGCAGTCCTCCATCATCGACTCGTGGCTACACCTTC. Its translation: CASSPPSSTRGYTF.

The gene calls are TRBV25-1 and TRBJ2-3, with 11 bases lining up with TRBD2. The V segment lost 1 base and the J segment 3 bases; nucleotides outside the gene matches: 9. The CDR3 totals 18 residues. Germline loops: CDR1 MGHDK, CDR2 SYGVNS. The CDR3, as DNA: TGTGCCAGCAGTGAATGGTCCTATAGCGGGAGGGCAACAGATACGCAGTATTTT. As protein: CASSEWSYSGRATDTQYF.

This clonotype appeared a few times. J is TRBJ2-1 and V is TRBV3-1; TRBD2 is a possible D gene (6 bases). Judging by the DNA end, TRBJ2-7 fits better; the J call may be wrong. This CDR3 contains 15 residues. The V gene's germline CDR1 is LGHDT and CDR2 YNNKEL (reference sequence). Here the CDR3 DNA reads TGTGCCAGCAGCCCCAAGGGCGGGGTCTACAATGAGCAGTACTTC. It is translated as CASSPKGGVYNEQYF.

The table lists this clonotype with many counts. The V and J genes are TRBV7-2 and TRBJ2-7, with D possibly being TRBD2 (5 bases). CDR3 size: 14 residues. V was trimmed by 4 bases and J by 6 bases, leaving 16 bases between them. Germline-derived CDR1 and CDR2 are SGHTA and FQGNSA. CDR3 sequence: CASSYATSGGEQYF. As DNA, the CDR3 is TGTGCCAGCAGCTACGCCACATCCGGAGGCGAGCAGTACTTC.

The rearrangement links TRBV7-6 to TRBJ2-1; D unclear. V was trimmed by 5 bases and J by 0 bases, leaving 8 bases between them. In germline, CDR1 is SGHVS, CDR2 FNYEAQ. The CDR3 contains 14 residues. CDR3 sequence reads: CASSPRPSYNEQFF. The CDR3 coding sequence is TGTGCCAGCAGCCCCCGGCCCTCCTACAATGAGCAGTTCTTC. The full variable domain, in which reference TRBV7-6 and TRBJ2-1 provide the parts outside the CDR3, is GAGVSQSPRYKVTKRGQDVALRCDPISGHVSLYWYRQALGQGPEFLTYFNYEAQQDKSGLPNDRFSAERPEGSISTLTIQRTEQRDSAMYRCASSPRPSYNEQFFGPGTRLTVL.

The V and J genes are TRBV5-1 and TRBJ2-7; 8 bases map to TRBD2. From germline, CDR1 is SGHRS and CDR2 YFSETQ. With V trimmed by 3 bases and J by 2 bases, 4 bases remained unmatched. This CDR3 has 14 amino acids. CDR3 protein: CASSSGAGAYEQYF. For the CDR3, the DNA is TGCGCCAGCAGCTCGGGAGCGGGGGCCTACGAGCAGTACTTC.

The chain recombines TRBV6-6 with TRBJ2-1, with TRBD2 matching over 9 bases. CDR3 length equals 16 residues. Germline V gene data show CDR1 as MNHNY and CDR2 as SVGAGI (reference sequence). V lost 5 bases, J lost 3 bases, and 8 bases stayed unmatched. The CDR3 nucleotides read TGTGCCAGCAGTCCATGGCGGGGGGGCGACTACAATGAGCAGTTCTTC. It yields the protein CASSPWRGGDYNEQFF.

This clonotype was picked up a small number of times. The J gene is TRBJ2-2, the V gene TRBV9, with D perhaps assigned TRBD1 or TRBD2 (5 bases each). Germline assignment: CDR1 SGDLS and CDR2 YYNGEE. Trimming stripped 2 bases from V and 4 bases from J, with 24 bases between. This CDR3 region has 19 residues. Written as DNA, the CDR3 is TGTGCCAGCAGCGTCGGGACGTCAATTCCCTTAAAGACCACCGGGGAGCTGTTTTTT. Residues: CASSVGTSIPLKTTGELFF.

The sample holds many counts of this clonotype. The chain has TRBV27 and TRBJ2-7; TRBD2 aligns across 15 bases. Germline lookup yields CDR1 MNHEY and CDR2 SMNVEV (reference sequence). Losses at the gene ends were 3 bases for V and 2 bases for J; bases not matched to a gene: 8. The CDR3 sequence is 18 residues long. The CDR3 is CASSFRGLAGGNTYEQYF. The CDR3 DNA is TGTGCCAGCAGTTTTCGGGGACTAGCGGGAGGTAATACCTACGAGCAGTACTTC.

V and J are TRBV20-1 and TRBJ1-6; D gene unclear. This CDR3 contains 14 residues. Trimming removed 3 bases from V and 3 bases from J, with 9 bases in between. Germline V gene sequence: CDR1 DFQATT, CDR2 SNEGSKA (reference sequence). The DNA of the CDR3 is TGCAGTGCTAGGGGCGGATTCTATAATTCACCCCTCCACTTT. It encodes CSARGGFYNSPLHF.

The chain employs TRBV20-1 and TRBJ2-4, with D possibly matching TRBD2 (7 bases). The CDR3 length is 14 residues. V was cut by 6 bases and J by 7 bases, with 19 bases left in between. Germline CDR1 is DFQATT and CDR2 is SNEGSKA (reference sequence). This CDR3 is CSAQRGGQPNIQYF. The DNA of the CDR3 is TGCAGTGCCCAGCGGGGCGGACAGCCCAACATTCAGTACTTC.

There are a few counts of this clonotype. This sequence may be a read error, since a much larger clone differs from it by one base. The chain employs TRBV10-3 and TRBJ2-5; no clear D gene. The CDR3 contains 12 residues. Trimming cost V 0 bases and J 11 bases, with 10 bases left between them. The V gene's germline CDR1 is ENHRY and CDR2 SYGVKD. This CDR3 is CAISESTNEQYF. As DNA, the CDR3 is TGTGCCATCAGTGAGTCCACCAATGAGCAGTACTTC.

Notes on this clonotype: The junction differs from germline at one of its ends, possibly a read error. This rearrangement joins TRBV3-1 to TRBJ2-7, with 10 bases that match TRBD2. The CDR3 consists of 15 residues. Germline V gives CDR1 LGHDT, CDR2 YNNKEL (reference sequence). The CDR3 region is CAGSQASGGTYEQYF. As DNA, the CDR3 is TGTGCCGGCAGCCAAGCTAGCGGGGGTACCTACGAGCAGTACTTC.

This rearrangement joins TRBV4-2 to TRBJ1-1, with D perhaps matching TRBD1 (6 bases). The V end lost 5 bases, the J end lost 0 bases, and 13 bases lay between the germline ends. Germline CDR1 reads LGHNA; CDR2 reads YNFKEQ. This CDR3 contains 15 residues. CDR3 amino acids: CASSKYRDMNTEAFF. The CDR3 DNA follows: TGTGCCAGCAGCAAATACAGGGATATGAACACTGAAGCTTTCTTT.

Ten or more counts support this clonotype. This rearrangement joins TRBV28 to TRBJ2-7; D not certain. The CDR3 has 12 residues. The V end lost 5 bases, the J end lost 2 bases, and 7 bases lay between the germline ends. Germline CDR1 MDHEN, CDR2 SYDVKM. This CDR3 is CASSRVTYEQYF. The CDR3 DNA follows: TGTGCCAGCAGTCGGGTCACCTACGAGCAGTACTTC.

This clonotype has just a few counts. The CDR3 here is CASSPSSESPLHF. In nucleotides, the CDR3 is TGTGCCAGCAGCCCCTCAAGCGAGTCACCCCTCCACTTT. This chain joins TRBV7-9 and TRBJ1-6; D not certain. The CDR3 contains 13 residues. Germline loops: CDR1 SEHNR, CDR2 FQNEAQ (reference sequence). V was shortened by 5 bases and J by 10 bases, with 12 bases between the two germline ends.

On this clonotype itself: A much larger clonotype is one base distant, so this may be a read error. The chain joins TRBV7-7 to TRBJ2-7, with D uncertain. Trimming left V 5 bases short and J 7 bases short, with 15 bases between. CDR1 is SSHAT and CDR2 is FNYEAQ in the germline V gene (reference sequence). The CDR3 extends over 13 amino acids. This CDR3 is CASSTTVANEQYF. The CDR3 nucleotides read TGTGCCAGCAGCACTACAGTGGCCAATGAGCAGTACTTC.

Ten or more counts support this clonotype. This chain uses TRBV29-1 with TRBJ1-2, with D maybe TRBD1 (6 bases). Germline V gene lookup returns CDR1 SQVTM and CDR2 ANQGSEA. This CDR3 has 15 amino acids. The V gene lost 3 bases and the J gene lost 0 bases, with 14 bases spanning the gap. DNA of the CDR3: TGCAGCGTTGACGTTTCTACAGGGCCTAACTATGGCTACACCTTC. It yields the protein CSVDVSTGPNYGYTF.

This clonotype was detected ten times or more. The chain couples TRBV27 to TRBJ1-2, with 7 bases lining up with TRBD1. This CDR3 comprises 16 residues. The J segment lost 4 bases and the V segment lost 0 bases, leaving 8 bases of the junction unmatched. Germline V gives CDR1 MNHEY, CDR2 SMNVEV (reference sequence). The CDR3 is CASSLSTSGTVYGYTF. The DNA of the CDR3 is TGTGCCAGCAGTTTATCGACCTCGGGGACAGTCTATGGCTACACCTTC.

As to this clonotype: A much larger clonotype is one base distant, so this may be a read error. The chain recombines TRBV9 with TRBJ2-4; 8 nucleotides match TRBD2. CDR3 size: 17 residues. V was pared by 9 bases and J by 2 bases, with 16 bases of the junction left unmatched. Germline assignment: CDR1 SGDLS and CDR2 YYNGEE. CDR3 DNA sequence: TGTGCCATCTCGGGGGGGTTGAACCAGTCAACCAAAAACATTCAGTACTTC. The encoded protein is CAISGGLNQSTKNIQYF.

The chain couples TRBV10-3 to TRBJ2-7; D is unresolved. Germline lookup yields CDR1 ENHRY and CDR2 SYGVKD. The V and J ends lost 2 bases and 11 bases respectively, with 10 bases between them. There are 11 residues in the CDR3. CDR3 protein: CAISEKGSKYF. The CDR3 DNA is TGTGCCATCAGTGAGAAGGGCAGTAAGTACTTC.

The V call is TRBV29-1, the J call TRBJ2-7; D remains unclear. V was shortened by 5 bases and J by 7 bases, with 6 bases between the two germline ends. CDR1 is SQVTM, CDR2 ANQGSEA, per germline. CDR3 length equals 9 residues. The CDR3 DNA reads TGCAGCGTTCGATCTGAGCAGTACTTC. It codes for CSVRSEQYF.

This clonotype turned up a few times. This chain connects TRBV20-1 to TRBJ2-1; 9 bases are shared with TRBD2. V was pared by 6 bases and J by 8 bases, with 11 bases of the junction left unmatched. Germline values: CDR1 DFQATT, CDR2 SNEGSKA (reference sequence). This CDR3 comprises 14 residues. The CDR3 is CSATPSGIGDEQFF. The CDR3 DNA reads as TGCAGTGCAACTCCTAGCGGGATTGGCGATGAGCAGTTCTTC.

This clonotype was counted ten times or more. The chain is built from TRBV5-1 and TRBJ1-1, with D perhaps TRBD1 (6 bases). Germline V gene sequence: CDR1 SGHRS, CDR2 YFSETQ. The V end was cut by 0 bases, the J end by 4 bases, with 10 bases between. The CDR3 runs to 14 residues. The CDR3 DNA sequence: TGCGCCAGCAGCTTGGTGGGGGCGGTCACTGAAGCTTTCTTT. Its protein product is CASSLVGAVTEAFF.

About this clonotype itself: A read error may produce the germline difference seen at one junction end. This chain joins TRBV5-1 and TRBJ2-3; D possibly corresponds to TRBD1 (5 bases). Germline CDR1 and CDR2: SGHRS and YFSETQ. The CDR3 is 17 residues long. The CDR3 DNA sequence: TGCGCCATCAGCTTGCTCCCCTTAGGGGCGGGCACAGATACGCAGTATTTT. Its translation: CAISLLPLGAGTDTQYF. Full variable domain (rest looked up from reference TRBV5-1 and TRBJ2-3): KAGVTQTPRYLIKTRGQQVTLSCSPISGHRSVSWYQQTPGQGLQFLFEYFSETQRNKGNFPGRFSGRQFSNSRSEMNVSTLELGDSALYLCAISLLPLGAGTDTQYFGPGTRLTVL.

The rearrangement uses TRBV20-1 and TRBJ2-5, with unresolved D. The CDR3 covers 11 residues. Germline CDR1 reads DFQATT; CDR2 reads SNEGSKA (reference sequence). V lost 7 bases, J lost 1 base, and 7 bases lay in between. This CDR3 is CSGASQETQYF. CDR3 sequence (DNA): TGCAGTGGGGCCAGCCAAGAGACCCAGTACTTC.